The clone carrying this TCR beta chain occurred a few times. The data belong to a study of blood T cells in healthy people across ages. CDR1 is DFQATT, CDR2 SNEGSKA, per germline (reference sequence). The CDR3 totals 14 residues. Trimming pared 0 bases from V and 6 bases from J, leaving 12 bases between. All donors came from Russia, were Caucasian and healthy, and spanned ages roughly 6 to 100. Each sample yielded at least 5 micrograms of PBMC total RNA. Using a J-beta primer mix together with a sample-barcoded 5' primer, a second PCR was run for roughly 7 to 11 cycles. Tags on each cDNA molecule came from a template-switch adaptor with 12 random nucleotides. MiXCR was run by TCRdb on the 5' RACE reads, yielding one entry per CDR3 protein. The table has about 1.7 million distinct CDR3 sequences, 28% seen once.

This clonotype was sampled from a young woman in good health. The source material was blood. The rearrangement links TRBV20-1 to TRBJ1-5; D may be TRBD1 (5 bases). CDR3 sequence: CSARDLGGGQPQHF. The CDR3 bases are TGCAGTGCTAGAGATCTTGGGGGAGGTCAGCCCCAGCATTTT.